Below are 5 T cell receptor beta chains sequenced from a single sample in a study of T cells after yellow fever vaccination. TCRdb independently ran MiXCR on the 5' RACE reads; one entry per CDR3 protein. The table shows about 210,000 distinct CDR3 sequences, with approximately 3% occurring only once. The specimen was CD4+ T cells sorted from PBMCs, collected 10 days after the yellow fever booster vaccination. The receptor set was obtained from a man aged 18 to 30 who received the YFV17D yellow fever vaccine.

This clonotype was observed a handful of times. The chain joins TRBV9 to TRBJ1-5; D gene uncertain. V lost 3 bases, J lost 7 bases, and 5 bases lay in between. CDR1 is SGDLS and CDR2 is YYNGEE in the germline V gene. The CDR3 is made up of 11 amino acids. The CDR3 region is CASSAWQPQHF. CDR3 in DNA: TGTGCCAGCAGCGCGTGGCAGCCCCAGCATTTT.

This rearrangement joins TRBV7-3 to TRBJ1-1; maybe TRBD1 (5 bases). Germline V gene sequence: CDR1 SGHTA, CDR2 FQGTGA. The CDR3 is made up of 14 amino acids. Trimming left V 5 bases short and J 4 bases short, with 14 bases between. CDR3 coding DNA: TGTGCCAGCAGCCCAACCGTCGACAGCACTGAAGCTTTCTTT. The encoded protein is CASSPTVDSTEAFF.

The CDR3 sequence: CASSLYGTDDTQYF. The CDR3 DNA is TGTGCCAGCAGCTTATATGGGACAGACGATACGCAGTATTTT. The chain has TRBV7-8 and TRBJ2-3; 7 bases fit TRBD1. Germline-derived CDR1 and CDR2 are SGHVS and FQNEAQ. With 2 bases clipped from V and 6 bases from J, the junction kept 5 bases outside the gene matches. This CDR3 is 14 amino acids long. The full variable domain, with the rest looked up from reference TRBV7-8 and TRBJ2-3, is GAGVSQSPRYKVAKRGQDVALRCDPISGHVSLFWYQQALGQGPEFLTYFQNEAQLDKSGLPSDRFFAERPEGSVSTLKIQRTQQEDSAVYLCASSLYGTDDTQYFGPGTRLTVL.

This clonotype was found many times. CDR3 in DNA: TGTGCCAGCAGCCGAAACCTAAAAGCTTTCTTT. Protein product: CASSRNLKAFF. The chain employs TRBV12-3 or TRBV12-4 and TRBJ1-1; D gene unclear. The CDR3 sequence is 11 residues long. V lost 6 bases and J lost 9, with 11 bases in between.

At least ten counts were recorded for this clonotype. This chain uses TRBV7-9 with TRBJ2-3; 8 nucleotides align to TRBD2. The CDR3 loop spans 14 amino acids. Germline V gene lookup returns CDR1 SEHNR and CDR2 FQNEAQ (reference sequence). J gave up 4 bases and V 5 bases, and 5 bases lay outside the gene matches. In DNA, the CDR3 is TGTGCCAGCAGCGGGGGACTAGGGGCAGATACGCAGTATTTT. As protein: CASSGGLGADTQYF.